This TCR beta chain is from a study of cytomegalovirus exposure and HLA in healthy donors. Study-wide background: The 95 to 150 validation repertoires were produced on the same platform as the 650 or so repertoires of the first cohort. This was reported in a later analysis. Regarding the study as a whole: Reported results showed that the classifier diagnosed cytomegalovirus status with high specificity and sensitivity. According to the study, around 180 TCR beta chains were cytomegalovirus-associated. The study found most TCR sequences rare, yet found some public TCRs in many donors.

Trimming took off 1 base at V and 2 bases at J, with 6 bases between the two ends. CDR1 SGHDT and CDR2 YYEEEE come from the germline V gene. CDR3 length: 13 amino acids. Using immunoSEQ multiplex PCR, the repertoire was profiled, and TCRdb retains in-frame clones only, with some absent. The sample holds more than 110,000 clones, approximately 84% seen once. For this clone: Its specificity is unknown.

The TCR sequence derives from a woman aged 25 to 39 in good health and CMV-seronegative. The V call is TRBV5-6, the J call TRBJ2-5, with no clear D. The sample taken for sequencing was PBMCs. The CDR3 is CASSLSGQETQYF. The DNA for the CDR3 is TGTGCCAGCAGCTTGTCCGGGCAAGAGACCCAGTACTTC.